This T cell receptor (beta chain) was recorded in a study of OX40 agonist ivuxolimab in advanced cancers. This CDR3 has 13 amino acids. Germline assignment: CDR1 SEHNR and CDR2 FQNEAQ (reference sequence). The germline V and J ends were trimmed by 5 bases and 6 bases, with 13 bases remaining between them. Here immunoSEQ multiplex PCR was the method, and the copy in TCRdb shows in-frame clones only, minus some. The data show about 80,000 clones, around nine tenths seen once. The genes are TRBV7-9 and TRBJ1-2, with D possibly TRBD1 on 6 matching bases. The sample here was CD4+ or CD8+ T cells sorted from blood, taken in a trial of the OX40 agonist ivuxolimab. The source of this sequence is an adult with an advanced solid tumor such as melanoma, head and neck, liver or kidney cancer. The CDR3 sequence is CASSQAGGDGYTF. The CDR3 DNA follows: TGTGCCAGCAGCCAGGCGGGGGGCGATGGCTACACCTTC.